The 7 T cell receptor beta chains given below trace back to one sample, sequenced in a study of technical replicates of blood from several donors. Generated by immunoSEQ multiplex PCR, the TCRdb table keeps only in-frame clones and is missing some. Of roughly 80,000 clones listed, 75% to 90% are singletons. Source material: T cells isolated from PBMCs. Receptors were obtained from a human donor in good health.

This sequence joins TRBV19 and TRBJ2-4; D gene uncertain. Per the germline V gene, CDR1 is LNHDA and CDR2 is SQIVND (reference sequence). CDR3 length: 11 amino acids. With 5 bases removed from V and 7 bases from J, the gap between germline ends came to 6 bases. The CDR3 nucleotides read TGTGCCAGTAGTGAGGTCAACATTCAGTACTTC. This codes for CASSEVNIQYF.

This clone occurred once. DNA for the CDR3: TGTGCCATCAGGGGAGGACGAGACAATGAGCAGTTCTTC. Translating gives CAIRGGRDNEQFF. The gene calls are TRBV10-3 and TRBJ2-1; D may be TRBD2 (6 bases). CDR1 is ENHRY, CDR2 SYGVKD, per germline. V was shortened by 6 bases and J by 5 bases, with 11 bases between the two germline ends. The CDR3 length is 13 residues.

The V call is TRBV7-9, the J call TRBJ1-1; TRBD1 matches 7 bases. The CDR3 has 13 residues. V shed 4 bases, J shed 3 bases, and the junction held 2 bases outside the gene matches. Germline CDR1 reads SEHNR; CDR2 reads FQNEAQ (reference sequence). The CDR3 sequence: CASSSGTDTEAFF. CDR3 bases: TGTGCCAGCAGCTCAGGGACAGACACTGAAGCTTTCTTT.

The rearrangement joins TRBV5-5 to TRBJ2-7; 9 positions agree with TRBD2. The J segment lost 1 base and the V segment lost 1 base, leaving 9 bases of the junction unmatched. The CDR3 extends over 17 amino acids. Germline CDR1 reads SGHKS; CDR2 reads YYEKEE (reference sequence). CDR3 in DNA: TGTGCCAGCAGCTTGTCTCCTAGCGGGACGGTTTCCTACGAGCAGTACTTC. This encodes CASSLSPSGTVSYEQYF. The variable domain in full, completed from reference TRBV5-5 and TRBJ2-7, reads DAGVTQSPTHLIKTRGQQVTLRCSPISGHKSVSWYQQVLGQGPQFIFQYYEKEERGRGNFPDRFSARQFPNYSSELNVNALLLGDSALYLCASSLSPSGTVSYEQYFGPGTRLTVT.

The rearrangement links TRBV19 to TRBJ1-2; D is unresolved. The germline V gene has CDR1 LNHDA and CDR2 SQIVND (reference sequence). Trimming shortened V by 5 bases and J by 2 bases, and 9 bases separated the two germline ends. The CDR3 extends over 13 amino acids. The CDR3 DNA follows: TGTGCCAGTAGTTACGAGGGAAACTATGGCTACACCTTC. Translated: CASSYEGNYGYTF.

The chain employs TRBV13 and TRBJ2-1; 8 bases map to TRBD2. With 8 bases clipped from V and 0 bases from J, the junction kept 12 bases outside the gene matches. The germline V gene encodes CDR1 PRHDT and CDR2 FYEKMQ (reference sequence). The CDR3 loop spans 17 amino acids. The CDR3 loop is CASLSSGSPSSYNEQFF. CDR3 DNA sequence: TGTGCCAGCCTCTCAAGCGGGAGTCCAAGCTCCTACAATGAGCAGTTCTTC.

V usage is TRBV18 and J usage is TRBJ2-1, with 7 bases fitting TRBD2. J lost 3 bases, V lost 1 base, and 3 bases had no gene match. The CDR3 is 15 amino acids. Germline V lookup: CDR1 KGHSH, CDR2 LQKENI. CDR3 coding DNA: TGTGCCAGCTCACCACGGAGCGGGGTCTACAATGAGCAGTTCTTC. This gives the protein CASSPRSGVYNEQFF.